This TCR beta chain is drawn from a study of pediatric ulcerative colitis (dated by TCRdb to between 2017 and 2020). Describing the broader study: About nine newly diagnosed, treatment-naive pediatric ulcerative colitis patients and four non-IBD control children each provided paired blood and rectal samples.

Using the immunoSEQ TRB Survey service, rearranged CDR3 beta regions were amplified from genomic DNA with multiplex V and J primers. Survey-level sequencing depth of up to 500,000 reads per sample was used to keep depth equal across samples. The libraries were purified, combined into pools and sequenced with Illumina technology. Per the source publication's procedure: Productive clonality, sample overlap, pairwise scatters, CDR3 beta length, V/D/J gene usage and productiveness were all assessed with the immunoSEQ online tools. Calculated diversity was the number of unique rearrangements divided by total templates times 100; Shannon and Simpson indices were also computed. Principal component analysis was performed on Z-score normalized data with the R prcomp function and the ggbiplot package. Morisita's index was used to quantify blood-rectal clonal overlap within each subject. The clones in this table, taken by TCRdb from immuneACCESS, are in-frame only. Not every clone is retained; where verified, under half of the shortfall comes from an unresolved V gene, and the cause of the rest is unknown. V, J and clone size reflect that table, while D and trimming were determined from the DNA. The sample table lists fewer than 12,000 clones, about four fifths of them with a count of one. The top ten constitute approximately 3.6% of the sample.

Concerning this clone: Its cognate antigen has yet to be identified. No much larger clone exists at a distance of one base, and base qualities are not known.

The CDR1 and CDR2 encoded by the germline V gene are MGHRA and YSYEKL. Counted from cysteine to phenylalanine, this CDR3 has 15 amino acids. Only CDR3 DNA is held: 45 bases, read in frame from base 1. The junction shows trimming of 8 bases on V and 2 bases on J, plus 16 bases between the germline ends. Broad study findings and their caveats: For technical reasons, the blood samples of a couple of patients yielded substantially fewer templates, so those samples were excluded from the blood-rectal overlap analysis. Because repertoires were derived from total lymphocyte DNA, patterns in rare subsets such as regulatory T cells may not have been reflected. A couple of rectal CDR3 clonotypes were present in all ulcerative colitis patients and in none of the controls. Autologous blood-rectal clonal overlap was significantly higher in ulcerative colitis patients than in controls, suggesting increased T cell trafficking to inflamed tissue. Features of the rectal repertoire distinguished controls, mild-moderate colitis patients and acute severe colitis patients, and in acute severe colitis rectal diversity was lower because of clonal expansions. T cells from blood may have been included in the rectal pinch biopsies, particularly in patients with overt colitis. The healthy control group was small, consisting of only four individuals.

During colonoscopy, one to two pinch biopsies were obtained from the rectum for research purposes. Controls underwent colonoscopy for suspected IBD, had macroscopically and histologically normal endoscopy, and were not diagnosed with IBD within the following year. Before DNA was isolated, the rectal biopsies underwent proteinase K digestion. The Wizard kit (Promega) was used to extract genomic DNA from the blood and intestinal samples. The sequence was collected from a girl under 18 who was a control in a study of pediatric ulcerative colitis. Sequencing was carried out using gut tissue. The rearranged chain carries TRBV4-1 and TRBJ1-3; the D gene assignment is ambiguous. The DNA is as follows: TGCGCCAGCTCACCCGGGAGAGGTGCTGGAAACACCATATATTTT. The encoded protein is CASSPGRGAGNTIYF.